What follows are 21 T cell receptor beta chains derived from one specimen sequenced in a study of Graves' ophthalmopathy and Graves' hyperthyroidism (dated by TCRdb to 2016 to 2018). TCRdb names Illumina HiSeq 2000 as the instrument used. For repertoire sequencing, the TCR beta CDR3 regions were amplified from RNA transcripts. The first round of RT-PCR was done with HTBI primers and the Qiagen OneStep RT-PCR kit, and was followed by a second round of multiplex PCR, then size selection and purification. TCRdb redid the processing of the public reads, applying fastp at Q25 and MiXCR, and retained in-frame beta chains. Each record represents a unique CDR3 protein, reported with the most common genes and DNA among its rows. This sample holds over a million distinct CDR3 sequences; about two fifths were observed only once. The ten biggest clones cover over 8.5% of the sample. Sequencing input: peripheral blood or thyroid tissue (not recorded which). The receptors here all came from an adult man with Graves' hyperthyroidism.

In the case of this clonotype: Compared with germline, one end of the junction differs, possibly owing to a read error. The chain has TRBV29-1 and TRBJ1-2; TRBD1 is a possible D gene (6 bases). Germline V lookup: CDR1 SQVTM, CDR2 ANQGSEA. This CDR3 contains 15 residues. The CDR3 nucleotides are TGTGCCAGCAGCGTAGGGGTATCAGGGGCCAGAGGCTACACCTTC. Its protein product is CASSVGVSGARGYTF. Full variable domain (missing parts from reference TRBV29-1 and TRBJ1-2): SAVISQKPSRDICQRGTSLTIQCQVDSQVTMMFWYRQQPGQSLTLIATANQGSEATYESGFVIDKFPISRPNLTFSTLTVSNMSPEDSSIYLCASSVGVSGARGYTFGSGTRLTVV.

In its sample, this clonotype was seen a few times. The CDR3 DNA reads as TGTGCCAGCAGTTCCCGGCTAGCGGGAGGCCATACAGAGACCCAGTACTTC. Its protein product is CASSSRLAGGHTETQYF. The chain is built from TRBV6-6 and TRBJ2-5, with 11 nucleotides matching TRBD2. This CDR3 contains 17 residues. V dropped 4 bases and J dropped 4; count of bases not matched to a gene: 11. In germline, CDR1 is MNHNY, CDR2 SVGAGI (reference sequence).

A note on this clonotype: One base away lies a much larger clone, so this may be a sequencing read error. This sequence joins TRBV20-1 and TRBJ1-5; no reliable D call. Germline V CDR1 and CDR2: DFQATT, SNEGSKA (reference sequence). Trimming left V 7 bases short and J 1 base short, with 11 bases between. The CDR3 totals 13 residues. CDR3 coding DNA: TGCAGTGTCCCTCCCGGGAGCAATCAGCCCCAGCATTTT. Amino acid sequence: CSVPPGSNQPQHF.

This clonotype was recorded at least ten times. The V call is TRBV10-2, the J call TRBJ2-7, with D possibly matching TRBD2 (6 bases). Trimming left V 4 bases short and J 5 bases short, with 15 bases between. Germline CDR1 reads WSHSY; CDR2 reads SAAADI. The CDR3 extends over 14 amino acids. The CDR3 loop reads CASSVIREFNEQYF. The DNA of the CDR3 is TGCGCCAGCAGTGTGATTCGGGAGTTCAACGAGCAGTACTTC.

This clonotype came up a few times. The chain couples TRBV12-3 or TRBV12-4 to TRBJ1-1; D gene uncertain. This CDR3 is built from 13 residues. The V and J ends lost 1 base and 4 bases respectively, with 7 bases between them. CDR3: CASSLEVGTEAFF. The CDR3 nucleotides read TGTGCCAGCAGTTTAGAGGTCGGCACTGAAGCTTTCTTT.

The V call is TRBV5-5, the J call TRBJ2-7, with unresolved D. The germline CDR1 and CDR2 sequences are SGHKS and YYEKEE (reference sequence). The CDR3 is 12 residues long. The V gene lost 4 bases and the J gene lost 6 bases, with 11 bases spanning the gap. The CDR3 sequence is CASSALLGEQYF. CDR3 bases: TGTGCCAGCAGCGCCCTCTTGGGCGAGCAGTACTTC.

This chain uses TRBV5-6 with TRBJ1-2; perhaps TRBD1 as D (6 bases). Germline CDR1 reads SGHDT; CDR2 reads YYEEEE. The V end lost 0 bases, the J end lost 5 bases, and 14 bases lay between the germline ends. This CDR3 spans 15 amino acids. This chain's CDR3 is CASSLAGVGAYGYTF. As DNA, the CDR3 is TGTGCCAGCAGCTTGGCGGGGGTGGGGGCTTATGGCTACACCTTC.

This clonotype was found a few times. V and J are TRBV6-2 or TRBV6-3 and TRBJ2-5; D call uncertain. Germline loops: CDR1 MNHEY, CDR2 SVGEGT. The CDR3 is 14 amino acids. V lost 0 bases, J lost 1 base, and 6 bases lay in between. In DNA, the CDR3 is TGTGCCAGCAGTTACTCGGCAGCCCAAGAGACCCAGTACTTC. This gives the protein CASSYSAAQETQYF.

This clonotype was seen only a few times. One end of the junction is discordant with germline, which a read error may explain. V and J are TRBV10-3 and TRBJ2-5; TRBD2 might be the D (5 bases). The germline CDR1 and CDR2 sequences are ENHRY and SYGVKD. This CDR3 comprises 14 residues. The CDR3 DNA reads as TGTGCCAGCAGTTCCAACGGGAATCAAGAGACCCAGTACTTC. Its protein is CASSSNGNQETQYF.

The rearrangement links TRBV7-9 to TRBJ2-5; the D is unclear. Germline V gene lookup returns CDR1 SEHNR and CDR2 FQNEAQ (reference sequence). CDR3 length: 9 amino acids. V was cut by 11 bases and J by 11 bases, with 12 bases left in between. Here the CDR3 DNA reads TGTGCCGCCGAAGATACGCAGTACTTC. Protein product: CAAEDTQYF. Variable domain in full (rest from reference TRBV7-9 and TRBJ2-5): DTGVSQNPRHKITKRGQNVTFRCDPISEHNRLYWYRQTLGQGPEFLTYFQNEAQLEKSRLLSDRFSAERPKGSFSTLEIQRTEQGDSAMYLCAAEDTQYFGPGTRLLVL.

This clonotype was picked up one time. One junction end disagrees with the germline gene, perhaps due to a read error. The J gene is TRBJ1-4, the V gene TRBV12-3 or TRBV12-4, with 9 positions matching TRBD1. CDR3 length equals 16 residues. CDR3 DNA: TGTGCCGGCAGTTCGTCGGGACAGGGAATTAATGAAAAACTGTTTTTT. It codes for CAGSSSGQGINEKLFF.

This rearrangement joins TRBV28 to TRBJ1-2; a weak D match, TRBD1 (5 bases). The CDR3 is 14 residues long. V was clipped by 7 bases and J by 3 bases, with 15 bases between them. CDR1 is MDHEN and CDR2 is SYDVKM in the germline V gene. The chain's CDR3 is CASTDAGFDYGYTF. In DNA form, the CDR3 reads TGTGCCAGCACCGACGCAGGGTTCGACTATGGCTACACCTTC.

In its sample, this clonotype was seen a few times. The chain has TRBV9 and TRBJ2-2, with 11 bases lining up with TRBD2. V was pared by 0 bases and J by 2 bases, with 3 bases of the junction left unmatched. In germline, CDR1 is SGDLS, CDR2 YYNGEE. The length of the CDR3 is 17 residues. The CDR3 DNA sequence: TGTGCCAGCAGCGTAGGACTAGCGGGACTAAACACCGGGGAGCTGTTTTTT. It yields the protein CASSVGLAGLNTGELFF.

This clonotype was counted at least ten times. The chain uses TRBV7-6 and TRBJ1-1; a possible D gene is TRBD1 (5 bases). Trimming took off 2 bases at V and 1 base at J, with 17 bases between the two ends. Per the germline V gene, CDR1 is SGHVS and CDR2 is FNYEAQ. CDR3 length: 17 residues. The CDR3 loop is CASSLRATEPANTEAFF. The CDR3 nucleotides are TGTGCCAGCAGCTTAAGGGCGACAGAGCCGGCGAACACTGAAGCTTTCTTT.

The V and J genes are TRBV30 and TRBJ1-1; D ambiguous. The germline CDR1 and CDR2 sequences are GTSNPN and SVGIG (reference sequence). There are 14 residues in the CDR3. V lost 1 base and J lost 3, with 12 bases in between. The CDR3 DNA is TGTGCCTGGAGTGGGTTTAGACCTTACACTGAAGCTTTCTTT. Amino acids: CAWSGFRPYTEAFF.

With respect to this clonotype: The junction and the germline gene differ at one end; a read error may be behind it. J is TRBJ2-7 and V is TRBV7-9; TRBD1 or TRBD2 may be the D gene (5 bases each). The CDR3 has 10 amino acids. Germline assignment: CDR1 SEHNR and CDR2 FQNEAQ (reference sequence). CDR3 in amino acids: CASSLRDGGF. The CDR3 nucleotides read TGTGCCAGCAGCTTACGGGACGGCGGGTTC.

This chain links TRBV7-3 with TRBJ1-6, with a possible D match to TRBD1 (6 bases). V shed 5 bases and J shed 10 bases, with 15 bases lying between them. The CDR3 is made up of 14 amino acids. Germline V gene lookup returns CDR1 SGHTA and CDR2 FQGTGA. The chain's CDR3 is CASSPGGGHSPLHF. Written as DNA, the CDR3 is TGTGCCAGCAGCCCAGGCGGGGGGCACTCACCCCTCCACTTT.

Notes on this clonotype: Relative to the germline gene, one junction end is altered; a read error may explain this. The rearrangement joins TRBV12-3 or TRBV12-4 to TRBJ1-6; 10 bases are a match to TRBD1. The CDR3 loop spans 14 amino acids. Written as DNA, the CDR3 is TGTGCCAGCAGCCCGAGGGGACAGGGGACGAACGCGCAATTT. Translating it yields CASSPRGQGTNAQF.

Points on this clonotype: A much larger clone differs by one base, so this may be a read error. The chain links TRBV7-2 to TRBJ2-2, with D perhaps TRBD2 (6 bases). This CDR3 has 16 residues. The V gene's germline CDR1 is SGHTA and CDR2 FQGNSA. V was cut by 0 bases and J by 6 bases, with 14 bases left in between. This chain's CDR3 is CASSLAISGRAGELFF. CDR3 nucleotide sequence: TGTGCCAGCAGCTTAGCTATTAGCGGCCGCGCCGGGGAGCTGTTTTTT. Full variable domain (rest looked up from reference TRBV7-2 and TRBJ2-2): GAGVSQSPSNKVTEKGKDVELRCDPISGHTALYWYRQSLGQGLEFLIYFQGNSAPDKSGLPSDRFSAERTGGSVSTLTIQRTQQEDSAVYLCASSLAISGRAGELFFGEGSRLTVL.

The V and J genes are TRBV20-1 and TRBJ2-3, with D hard to call. The CDR3 covers 14 residues. Between the trimmed V and J ends, which lost 3 bases and 2 bases, there was a span of 12 bases. Germline-derived CDR1 and CDR2 are DFQATT and SNEGSKA (reference sequence). This CDR3 is CSASRAEYTDTQYF. DNA of the CDR3: TGCAGTGCTAGCCGGGCGGAGTACACAGATACGCAGTATTTT.

Remarks on this clonotype: This may stem from a read error, because a much larger clone lies one nucleotide away. J is TRBJ1-2 and V is TRBV7-9; the D is unclear. Trimming shortened V by 8 bases and J by 12 bases, and 22 bases separated the two germline ends. Germline V gene sequence: CDR1 SEHNR, CDR2 FQNEAQ (reference sequence). The CDR3 length is 13 residues. The CDR3 region is CASHTAVGSGHTF. CDR3 DNA sequence: TGTGCCAGCCACACAGCGGTAGGGAGCGGCCACACCTTC.